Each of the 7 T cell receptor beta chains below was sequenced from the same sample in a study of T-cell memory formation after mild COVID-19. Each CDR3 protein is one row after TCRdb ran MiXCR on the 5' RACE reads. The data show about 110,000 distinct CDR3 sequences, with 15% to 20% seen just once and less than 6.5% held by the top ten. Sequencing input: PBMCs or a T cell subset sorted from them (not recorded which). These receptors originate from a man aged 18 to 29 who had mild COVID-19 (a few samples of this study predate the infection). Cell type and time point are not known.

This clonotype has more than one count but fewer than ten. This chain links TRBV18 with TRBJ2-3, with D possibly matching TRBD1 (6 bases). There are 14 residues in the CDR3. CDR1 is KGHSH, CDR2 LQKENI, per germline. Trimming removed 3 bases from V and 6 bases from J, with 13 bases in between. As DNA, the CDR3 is TGTGCCAGCTCACCGGACAGTCCGCCCGATACGCAGTATTTT. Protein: CASSPDSPPDTQYF.

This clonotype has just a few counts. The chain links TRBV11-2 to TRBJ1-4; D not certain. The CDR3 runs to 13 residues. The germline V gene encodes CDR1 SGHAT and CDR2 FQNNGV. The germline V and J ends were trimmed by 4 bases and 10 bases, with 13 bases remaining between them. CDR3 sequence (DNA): TGTGCCAGCAGCTCATCGACGTCGGGAAAACTGTTTTTT. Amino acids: CASSSSTSGKLFF.

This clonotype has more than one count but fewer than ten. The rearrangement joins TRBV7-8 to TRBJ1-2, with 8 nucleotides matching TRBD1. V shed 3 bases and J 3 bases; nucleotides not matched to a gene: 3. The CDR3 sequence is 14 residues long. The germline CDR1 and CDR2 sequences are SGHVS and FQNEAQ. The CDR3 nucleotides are TGTGCCAGCAGCTTCAGGGGGCGCGACTATGGCTACACCTTC. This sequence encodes CASSFRGRDYGYTF.

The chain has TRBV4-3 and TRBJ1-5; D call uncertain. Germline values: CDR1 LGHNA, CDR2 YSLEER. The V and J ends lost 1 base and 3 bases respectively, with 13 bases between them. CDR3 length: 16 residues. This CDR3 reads CASSQGVLEDNQPQHF. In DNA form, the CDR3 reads TGCGCCAGCAGCCAAGGAGTTCTGGAGGACAATCAGCCCCAGCATTTT.

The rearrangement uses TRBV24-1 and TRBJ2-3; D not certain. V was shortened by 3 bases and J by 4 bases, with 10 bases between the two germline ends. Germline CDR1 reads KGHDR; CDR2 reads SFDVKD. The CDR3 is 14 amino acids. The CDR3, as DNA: TGTGCCACCAGTGATCAGGTGGATCCAGATACGCAGTATTTT. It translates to CATSDQVDPDTQYF.

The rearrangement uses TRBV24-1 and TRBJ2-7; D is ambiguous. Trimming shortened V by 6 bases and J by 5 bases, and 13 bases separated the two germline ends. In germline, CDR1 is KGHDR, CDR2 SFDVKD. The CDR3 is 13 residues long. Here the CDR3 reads CATSSRTSDEQYF. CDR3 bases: TGTGCCACCAGTAGCCGGACCAGCGACGAGCAGTACTTC.

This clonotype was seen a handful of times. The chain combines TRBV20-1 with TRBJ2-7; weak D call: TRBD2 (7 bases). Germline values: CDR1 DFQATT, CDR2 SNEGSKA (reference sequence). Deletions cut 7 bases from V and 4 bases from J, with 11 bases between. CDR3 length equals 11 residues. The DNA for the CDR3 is TGCAGTGTCGGGGGGCAGTACGAGCAGTACGTC. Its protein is CSVGGQYEQYV.